Listed here is a single T cell receptor beta chain. Its antigen is currently unknown. PCR involved 60 Vbeta and 13 Jbeta primers. TCRdb's copy holds only in-frame clones and misses some; the assay was immunoSEQ multiplex PCR. This table has roughly 130,000 clones, 75% to 85% appearing once. The sample belongs to a study of cytomegalovirus exposure and HLA in healthy donors. Study-wide results and caveats: Highly shared variants forming one cluster were likely a sequencing artifact. TCR beta V- and J-gene trimming, according to a later analysis, was linked to a missense DCLRE1C variant.

Trimming at V came to 4 bases and at J to 8 bases, leaving 9 bases not matched to a gene. This CDR3 has 14 residues. Germline CDR1 reads SNHLY; CDR2 reads FYNNEI. The chain combines TRBV2 with TRBJ2-3; 7 bases fit TRBD2. The receptor comes from a man aged 40-55 years in good health and CMV-seronegative. What was sequenced was PBMCs. CDR3 protein: CASSADSGRGTQYF. CDR3 DNA: TGTGCCAGCAGTGCCGACTCTGGGAGGGGTACGCAGTATTTT.